A selection of T cell receptor beta chains follows, all from one sample in a study of somatic mutations in cytotoxic T cells in rheumatoid arthritis. Some clones are missing from TCRdb's copy, which holds only in-frame ones; the method was immunoSEQ multiplex PCR. The sample has about 9,700 clones; 81% are singletons. The sample comprised CD8+ T cells sorted from blood. The receptor set was obtained from a woman aged 50 to 60 in good health. CDR3s include the opening cysteine and the closing phenylalanine or tryptophan. The D gene is left open where the match is weak. Not every row has a clone size; where given, it reads once, few, many or a size class.

- TRBJ2-5 - TRBV28 CASSLSIQVQETQYF TGTGCCAGCAGTTTATCCATCCAGGTCCAAGAGACCCAGTACTTC
TRBD2 TRBJ2-7 - TRBV6-1 CASSQTSGLPYEQYF TGTGCCAGCAGCCAGACTAGCGGGCTCCCCTACGAGCAGTACTTC
- TRBJ1-1 - TRBV5-4 CASSFLGGTEAFF TGTGCCAGCAGCTTTTTGGGGGGCACTGAAGCTTTCTTT
TRBD2 TRBJ2-3 - TRBV28 CASSFSRAGGFGDTQYF TGTGCCAGCAGTTTCTCGAGGGCGGGAGGGTTTGGAGATACGCAGTATTTT
- TRBJ2-2 - TRBV5-1 CASSAQGGTGELFF TGCGCCAGCAGCGCACAGGGGGGGACCGGGGAGCTGTTTTTT
TRBD2 TRBJ2-7 - TRBV27 CASSFLAGRAYEQYF TGTGCCAGCAGTTTTCTAGCGGGACGTGCGTACGAGCAGTACTTC
TRBD2 TRBJ2-3 - TRBV18 CASSPNLAGTDTQYF TGTGCCAGCTCACCTAATTTAGCGGGAACAGATACGCAGTATTTT
TRBD2 TRBJ2-1 - TRBV9 CASSVGGGGEQFF TGTGCCAGCAGCGTAGGGGGGGGTGGCGAGCAGTTCTTC
- TRBJ2-7 - TRBV5-6 CASSAALKWEQYF TGTGCCAGCAGCGCGGCGCTGAAATGGGAGCAGTACTTC
TRBD2 TRBJ2-3 - TRBV13 CAGSLGGLGGSVGTDTQYF TGTGCCGGCAGCTTAGGCGGCCTAGGCGGGAGTGTTGGGACAGATACGCAGTATTTT
TRBD1 TRBJ1-2 - TRBV10-3 CAITGQANYGYTF TGTGCCATCACCGGACAGGCTAACTATGGCTACACCTTC
- TRBJ2-1 - TRBV6-1 CASSEVGTLQFF TGTGCCAGCAGTGAAGTCGGGACACTACAGTTCTTC
- TRBJ2-2 - TRBV11-2 CASSLGGEGGELFF TGTGCCAGCAGCCTCGGAGGGGAAGGCGGGGAGCTGTTTTTT
TRBD1 TRBJ1-2 - TRBV10-3 CAISLDRELYGYTF TGTGCCATCAGCTTGGACAGGGAACTCTATGGCTACACCTTC
TRBD1 TRBJ2-7 few TRBV7-2 CASSQGAWYEQYF TGTGCCAGCAGCCAGGGGGCATGGTACGAGCAGTACTTC
- TRBJ2-7 - TRBV15 CATSSLPSYEQYF TGTGCCACCAGCAGTCTCCCTTCCTACGAGCAGTACTTC
- TRBJ1-2 - TRBV29-1 CSGRVGQNYGYTF TGCAGCGGGCGGGTAGGGCAGAACTATGGCTACACCTTC
- TRBJ2-1 - TRBV5-1 CASSLANEQFF TGCGCCAGCAGCTTAGCTAATGAGCAGTTCTTC
- TRBJ1-5 - TRBV27 CASSWGIEQPQHF TGTGCCAGCAGTTGGGGCATAGAACAGCCCCAGCATTTT